This T cell receptor (beta chain) appears in the sequencing data of a study of post-analysis software for immune sequencing data. In the study overall: Disease courses included relapsing-remitting, secondary progressive and progressive-relapsing multiple sclerosis. Whole-study findings and limits: Those samples that were prepared in the same batch co-clustered strongly by F measure. Higher frequency in patients than in controls was seen for roughly five TRBV segments, with TRBV5-6, TRBV5-1 and TRBV20-1 among them.

Comment on this clonotype: The antigen remains unidentified.

Carried by the TCR beta cDNA libraries were unique molecular identifiers. Input amounts of roughly 0.85 to 11 million T cells were used. These gave some 500,000 cDNA molecules, so each molecule approximated one T cell. Using its own MiXCR run on the PCR reads, TCRdb lists one record per CDR3 protein. The sample shows about half a million distinct CDR3 sequences, 34% of them seen only once. CDR1 is LGHDT, CDR2 YNNKEL, per germline (reference sequence). This CDR3 contains 21 residues. The trim removed 1 base at V and 7 bases at J, leaving 22 bases unmatched. The clonotype was recovered from a girl aged 2 to 17 with multiple sclerosis. The chain uses TRBV3-1 and TRBJ2-1; 10 bases line up with TRBD2. Specimen: blood. The CDR3 sequence: CASSQGGPSKRGGPAQNEQFF. The CDR3 DNA reads TGTGCCAGCAGCCAAGGGGGCCCCTCTAAGCGGGGGGGCCCAGCACAGAATGAGCAGTTCTTC.